This T cell receptor (beta chain) was found in a study of blood T cell repertoires in COVID-19. Looking at the study overall: The United States, Italy and Spain were the sources of the acute and convalescent COVID-19 samples. T cells, B-cell-depleted T cells, or PBMCs supplied cDNA or gDNA.

Per the authors' pipeline: Nucleated cell number was recorded as an estimate derived from reference gene primer amplification. TCRdb keeps only in-frame clones here, not all; method: immunoSEQ multiplex PCR. D and trimming were read from the DNA, whereas the V and J calls and clone size are those reported in that table. The table lists roughly 200,000 clones, roughly 83% of them singletons. The CDR3 runs 15 residues. Germline CDR1 reads SGHAT; CDR2 reads FQNNGV. V was pared by 4 bases and J by 6 bases, with 8 bases of the junction left unmatched. Sequenced sample: peripheral blood. The chain is built from TRBV11-2 and TRBJ2-7; 11 positions match TRBD1. The clonotype was recovered from a human donor in a cohort sampled during active COVID-19. The CDR3 here is CASSSGGTGGAEQYF. CDR3 in DNA: TGTGCCAGCAGCTCAGGAGGGACAGGGGGTGCCGAGCAGTACTTC.